These T cell receptor beta chains were read from a single sample in a study of T cells in Graves' hyperthyroidism and ophthalmopathy. TCRdb used MiXCR to reprocess the multiplex PCR reads, holding one entry per CDR3 protein. The data contain about 500,000 distinct CDR3 sequences, roughly 45% of them singletons. Material for sequencing was peripheral blood or thyroid tissue (not recorded which). The receptors originated from an adult woman with Graves' disease, either hyperthyroidism or ophthalmopathy (not recorded which). Each CDR3 is given with its conserved first and last residue. A D gene is named only where the DNA matches it firmly. Clone sizes are given selectively: once, few, many, or a class where the clone is expanded.

d_gene: TRBD2; abundance: .; v_gene: TRBV7-2; j_gene: TRBJ2-7; CDR3aa: CASSKLGTSVGEQYF; CDR3nt: TGTGCCAGCAGCAAACTCGGGACTAGCGTGGGAGAGCAGTACTTC
d_gene: TRBD1; abundance: many; v_gene: TRBV11-1; j_gene: TRBJ1-6; CDR3aa: CASSYTGGENSPLHF; CDR3nt: TGTGCCAGCAGCTATACAGGGGGCGAAAATTCACCCCTCCACTTT
d_gene: TRBD1; abundance: few; v_gene: TRBV12-3/TRBV12-4; j_gene: TRBJ1-1; CDR3aa: CASSPGTGMNTEAFF; CDR3nt: TGTGCCAGCAGTCCCGGGACAGGGATGAACACTGAAGCTTTCTTT
d_gene: .; abundance: .; v_gene: TRBV11-1; j_gene: TRBJ1-2; CDR3aa: CASSVEGTNYGYTF; CDR3nt: TGTGCCAGCAGCGTTGAAGGGACTAACTATGGCTACACCTTC
d_gene: TRBD1; abundance: many; v_gene: TRBV29-1; j_gene: TRBJ2-2; CDR3aa: CSVGTGNGELFF; CDR3nt: TGCAGCGTAGGGACAGGGAACGGGGAGCTGTTTTTT
d_gene: .; abundance: many; v_gene: TRBV29-1; j_gene: TRBJ2-5; CDR3aa: CSVSGVPQETQYF; CDR3nt: TGCAGCGTTTCCGGGGTACCCCAAGAGACCCAGTACTTC
d_gene: .; abundance: .; v_gene: TRBV20-1; j_gene: TRBJ1-5; CDR3aa: CSATPQDNYSNQPQHF; CDR3nt: TGCAGTGCCACCCCACAGGACAACTATAGCAATCAGCCCCAGCATTTT
d_gene: .; abundance: many; v_gene: TRBV5-1; j_gene: TRBJ2-7; CDR3aa: CASRPDLAVSSYEQYF; CDR3nt: TGCGCCAGCAGACCAGACCTGGCGGTAAGCTCCTACGAGCAGTACTTC
d_gene: .; abundance: few; v_gene: TRBV6-2/TRBV6-3; j_gene: TRBJ2-7; CDR3aa: CASSYGDFIYEQYF; CDR3nt: TGTGCCAGCAGTTACGGGGACTTCATCTACGAGCAGTACTTC
d_gene: .; abundance: .; v_gene: TRBV11-3; j_gene: TRBJ1-2; CDR3aa: CASSGGAGYGYTF; CDR3nt: TGTGCCAGCAGCGGGGGTGCCGGATATGGCTACACCTTC